This paragraph reports one T cell receptor (beta chain). Its antigen remains unidentified. Nothing much larger sits one base from this clone, and base qualities are not available. The CDR3 regions of human TCRbeta chains were analyzed by immunosequencing. In the source study's methods: Repertoire TCRs were matched against a reference library of SARS-CoV-2-specific TCRs generated with the MIRA antigen-specificity platform. Breadth was defined as the fraction of unique TCRs that were SARS-CoV-2-associated. Depth was defined as the fraction of total T cells that were SARS-CoV-2-associated. Using the MIRA data, each spike-specific TCR was mapped to the spike region that the TCR reacts to and placed in a CD4 or CD8 class. Log10-transformed breadth and depth values were compared by one-way ANOVA with Sidak's multiple comparisons tests. TCRdb holds this immuneACCESS table with in-frame rearrangements only. Some clones are missing; in checked studies, unresolved V genes explain under half, and the rest has no known cause. V and J calls plus clone size are reproduced from that table; the DNA served to infer D and trimming. The sample contains over 45,000 clones, approximately 88% of them found a single time. Jointly, the top ten make up about 2% of the sample.

The time point label of this sample denotes: baseline before first vaccination. Samples from vaccinated people were obtained from the UK trials COV001 and COV002, which included a single-blind randomized controlled phase 2/3 trial of AZD1222 (ChAdOx1 nCoV-19) in healthy adults. For TCRbeta chain sequencing, PBMC samples were collected from trial participants at day 0 and at day 28 after the second dose. The data are from a study of T cell responses to AZD1222 COVID-19 vaccine (dated by TCRdb to about 2021). About the study as a whole: Because spike-specific TCR depth and breadth did not differ between the two schedules, AZD1222 recipients who got a second dose at roughly 4 weeks were pooled with those who got a second dose at roughly 12 weeks. TCR sequencing was performed for about 250 trial participants, of whom 200 to 210 were given two doses of AZD1222 and approximately 25 were given two doses of MenACWY control vaccine. Trial participants were enrolled by age into 18-55, 56-69 and 70-plus year subgroups, with roughly 160, 29 and 62 TCR-sequenced participants respectively.

Relative to germline, V is missing 3 bases and J is missing 0 bases, with 8 bases of the junction outside any gene match. Counted from cysteine to phenylalanine, this CDR3 has 18 amino acids. The only DNA kept is the CDR3, 54 bases in frame from the first base. CDR1 SGHKS and CDR2 YYEKEE are derived from the germline V gene (reference sequence). Results and caveats for the whole study, not just this receptor: Epitopes outside the regions mutated in the B.1.351 and B.1.1.7 variants were reportedly recognized by nearly half of the unique spike-specific TCRs. The whole spike protein was spanned by vaccine-associated CD4 TCRs, and dominant responses were seen in regions 160-218 and 743-854. Because no day 14 peak-response samples were available, the repertoires could be characterized only after the peak T cell response. In the small 56-69-year group, the increase in depth fell short of significance, most likely because of low power. Conclusions about previously exposed vaccinees were limited because only a handful of AZD1222 recipients were SARS-CoV-2 seropositive at baseline. Spike-specific TCR breadth and depth rose significantly after two AZD1222 doses compared with day 0 and with MenACWY recipients. Most participants were white British and females outnumbered males, and the authors suggested that clonal diversity may have been underestimated.

The origin of this receptor is an adult in good health. This specimen was peripheral blood, taken on day 0 of AZD1222 vaccination. This receptor chain uses TRBV5-5 and TRBJ1-5, with TRBD1 matching 11 junction bases. The CDR3 reads as follows: CASSSQTGQGASNQPQHF. The nucleotides read TGTGCCAGCAGCTCACAAACCGGACAGGGGGCTAGCAATCAGCCCCAGCATTTT.